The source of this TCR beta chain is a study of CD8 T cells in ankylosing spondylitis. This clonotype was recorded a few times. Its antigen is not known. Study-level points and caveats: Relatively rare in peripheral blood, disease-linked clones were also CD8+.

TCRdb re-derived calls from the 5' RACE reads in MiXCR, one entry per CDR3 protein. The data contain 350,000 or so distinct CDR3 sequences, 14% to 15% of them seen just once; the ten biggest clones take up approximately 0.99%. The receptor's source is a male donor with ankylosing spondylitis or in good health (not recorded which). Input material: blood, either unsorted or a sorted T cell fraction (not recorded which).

The CDR3 coding sequence is TGTGCCAGCAGCCGTCGACACCCGAACACTGAAGCTTTCTTT. Amino acid sequence: CASSRRHPNTEAFF. The chain has TRBV4-2 and TRBJ1-1; D not certain. Germline V gene lookup returns CDR1 LGHNA and CDR2 YNFKEQ. Trimming removed 4 bases at V and 1 base at J, with 10 bases between. This CDR3 has 14 residues.